These T cell receptor beta chains were read from a single sample in a study of blood T cell repertoires in COVID-19. The method was immunoSEQ multiplex PCR; TCRdb's version includes in-frame clones alone and lacks a portion of them. The sample holds approximately 210,000 clones, about 89% seen once. The sequenced sample consisted of peripheral blood. All receptors come from a woman aged 40 to 49 with acute or convalescent COVID-19. Each CDR3 is given with its conserved first and last residue. The D gene is left open where the match is weak. Size values are once, few and many counts, or a class for expanded clones, and some rows have none.

D gene	clone size	V gene	J gene	CDR3 protein	CDR3 DNA
TRBD1	once	TRBV7-9	TRBJ1-4	CASSFLDRGGGEKLFF	TGTGCCAGCAGCTTCCTCGACAGGGGAGGTGGGGAAAAACTGTTTTTT
TRBD1	once	TRBV2	TRBJ1-6	CASIRRQGKNSPLHF	TGTGCCAGCATAAGACGACAGGGTAAAAATTCACCCCTCCACTTT
-	-	TRBV5-6	TRBJ1-1	CASSSTIGRGGQAFF	TGTGCCAGCAGCTCTACTATCGGCAGGGGCGGGCAAGCTTTCTTT
TRBD2	-	TRBV6-4	TRBJ2-3	CASSGLGSGGPISTDTQYF	TGTGCCAGCAGTGGGTTGGGTAGCGGGGGCCCTATTAGCACAGATACGCAGTATTTT
-	-	TRBV7-3	TRBJ1-2	CASSPMAGGGYTF	TGTGCCAGCAGCCCCATGGCGGGGGGTGGCTACACCTTC
-	-	TRBV15	TRBJ2-3	CATRLKEGVLNTQYF	TGTGCCACCCGTCTGAAAGAGGGGGTTCTGAATACGCAGTATTTT
-	-	TRBV11-2	TRBJ1-2	CASSFSGDRGYGYTF	TGTGCCAGCAGCTTCTCAGGGGACCGTGGCTATGGCTACACCTTC
-	-	TRBV5-1	TRBJ1-6	CASSSGVDSPLHF	TGCGCCAGCAGCTCAGGGGTTGATTCACCCCTCCACTTT
-	-	TRBV6-5	TRBJ1-1	CASSPPGRSEAFF	TGTGCCAGCAGTCCCCCTGGTAGAAGTGAAGCTTTCTTT
-	few	TRBV6-6	TRBJ2-3	CASSRKIQSTDTQYF	TGTGCCAGCAGCAGAAAGATCCAAAGCACAGATACGCAGTATTTT
TRBD1	-	TRBV2	TRBJ1-1	CASSGQGHTEAFF	TGTGCCAGCAGTGGACAGGGCCACACTGAAGCTTTCTTT
-	-	TRBV6-6	TRBJ2-3	CASSFITSTDTQYF	TGTGCCAGCAGTTTCATCACTAGCACAGATACGCAGTATTTT
TRBD1	-	TRBV18	TRBJ1-2	CASSRDRGYGGYTF	TGTGCCAGCTCACGGGACAGGGGGTACGGTGGCTACACCTTC
TRBD1	-	TRBV5-1	TRBJ1-1	CASSLQGTEAFF	TGCGCCAGCAGCTTACAGGGGACTGAAGCTTTCTTT
TRBD1	-	TRBV10-3	TRBJ1-2	CAIRRDSYGYTF	TGTGCCATCAGGAGGGACAGCTATGGCTACACCTTC
-	-	TRBV5-8	TRBJ1-2	CASSTAGTSNGYTF	TGTGCCAGCAGCACGGCCGGGACATCGAATGGCTACACCTTC
-	-	TRBV12-3/TRBV12-4	TRBJ1-3	CASSLGGNTIYF	TGTGCCAGCAGCCTCGGGGGAAACACCATATATTTT
TRBD1	-	TRBV6-1	TRBJ2-3	CASSVGQALPTDTQYF	TGTGCCAGCAGTGTCGGACAGGCCCTACCTACAGATACGCAGTATTTT
-	-	TRBV9	TRBJ2-2	CASSETGIANTGELFF	TGTGCCAGCAGCGAAACAGGAATCGCGAACACCGGGGAGCTGTTTTTT
TRBD2	few	TRBV7-8	TRBJ2-1	CASSFRRGGNEQFF	TGTGCCAGCAGCTTTCGGCGGGGGGGCAATGAGCAGTTCTTC
TRBD2	-	TRBV5-1	TRBJ2-2	CASSLKSAGANTGELFF	TGCGCCAGCAGCTTGAAGTCTGCGGGGGCGAACACCGGGGAGCTGTTTTTT
TRBD1	-	TRBV3-1/TRBV3-2	TRBJ1-2	CASSPPDRENGYTF	TGTGCCAGCAGCCCCCCGGACAGGGAGAATGGCTACACCTTC
TRBD1	few	TRBV18	TRBJ1-2	CASSPTGDRGGYGYTF	TGTGCCAGCTCACCAACGGGCGACAGGGGTGGATATGGCTACACCTTC
-	-	TRBV5-4	TRBJ2-1	CASSLQNTGTYNEQFF	TGTGCCAGCAGCTTGCAAAATACGGGGACCTACAATGAGCAGTTCTTC
-	-	TRBV19	TRBJ1-1	CASSIQGLKNTEAFF	TGTGCCAGTAGTATACAGGGGCTTAAGAACACTGAAGCTTTCTTT
TRBD1	-	TRBV10-1	TRBJ2-2	CASSEGDRATGELFF	TGCGCCAGCAGTGAGGGGGACAGGGCCACCGGGGAGCTGTTTTTT
-	-	TRBV5-8	TRBJ2-3	CASSRGRAQYF	TGTGCCAGCAGCCGAGGGCGGGCGCAGTATTTT
TRBD1	-	TRBV5-4	TRBJ2-1	CASGPDRSYNEQFF	TGTGCCAGCGGGCCGGACAGGTCCTACAATGAGCAGTTCTTC
TRBD2	-	TRBV6-5	TRBJ2-1	CASSYLGLADEQFF	TGTGCCAGCAGTTATCTCGGACTAGCCGATGAGCAGTTCTTC
TRBD2	-	TRBV2	TRBJ2-1	CASSENLGLAGVYNEQFF	TGTGCCAGCAGTGAGAACCTTGGACTAGCGGGGGTCTACAATGAGCAGTTCTTC
-	-	TRBV9	TRBJ1-6	CASSASITQGKPNSPLHF	TGTGCCAGCAGCGCCTCCATCACTCAGGGTAAACCCAATTCACCCCTCCACTTT
-	once	TRBV28	TRBJ1-5	CASSSRQAGNQPQHF	TGTGCCAGCAGCTCCCGACAGGCGGGCAATCAGCCCCAGCATTTT
-	-	TRBV5-1	TRBJ2-2	CASSLQGTYTGELFF	TGCGCCAGCAGCTTACAGGGAACTTACACCGGGGAGCTGTTTTTT
-	-	TRBV19	TRBJ1-2	CASSRQGGNYGYTF	TGTGCCAGTAGTCGGCAGGGAGGGAACTATGGCTACACCTTC
-	-	TRBV6-5	TRBJ1-1	CASRGGHEAFF	TGTGCCAGCAGGGGAGGACATGAAGCTTTCTTT
-	-	TRBV6-5	TRBJ1-1	CASSYPGYRGRTEAFF	TGTGCCAGCAGTTACCCAGGTTATAGGGGGAGAACTGAAGCTTTCTTT
-	-	TRBV29-1	TRBJ1-3	CSVVTGYTGNTIYF	TGCAGCGTAGTAACGGGGTACACTGGAAACACCATATATTTT
-	-	TRBV19	TRBJ1-2	CASSMGQSPNYGYTF	TGTGCCAGTAGTATGGGACAATCACCGAACTATGGCTACACCTTC
-	-	TRBV2	TRBJ2-1	CASRLWASSYNEQFF	TGTGCCAGCAGACTTTGGGCAAGCTCCTACAATGAGCAGTTCTTC
TRBD1	-	TRBV7-9	TRBJ1-2	CASSFPGQGLYGYTF	TGTGCCAGCAGCTTCCCGGGACAGGGGCTCTATGGCTACACCTTC
TRBD2	-	TRBV24-1	TRBJ2-2	CATSDFRTSGGAYTGELFF	TGTGCCACCAGTGATTTTAGGACTAGCGGGGGAGCATACACCGGGGAGCTGTTTTTT
TRBD2	few	TRBV9	TRBJ2-5	CASSVGELAAETQYF	TGTGCCAGCAGCGTAGGTGAGCTAGCGGCAGAGACCCAGTACTTC
-	-	TRBV7-9	TRBJ1-3	CASSGRDISSGNTIYF	TGTGCCAGCAGCGGGAGGGACATATCTTCGGGAAACACCATATATTTT
-	-	TRBV3-1/TRBV3-2	TRBJ1-6	CASSTGPGGNSPLHF	TGTGCCAGCAGTACCGGGCCCGGAGGGAATTCACCCCTCCACTTT
TRBD2	-	TRBV7-2	TRBJ2-1	CASSLSSGGSFYNEQFF	TGTGCCAGCAGCCTTAGTAGCGGGGGGTCATTTTACAATGAGCAGTTCTTC
TRBD2	few	TRBV10-1	TRBJ2-1	CASSDQRTSGGAGEQFF	TGCGCCAGCAGTGATCAAAGGACTAGCGGGGGGGCGGGAGAGCAGTTCTTC